What follows describes a single TCR beta chain. Its antigen remains unidentified. The source of the sample is a study of radiotherapy plus CTLA-4 blockade in lung cancer. About the study: With 25% to 35% of patients having disease control, objective responses were seen in about 17%. Study conclusions and caveats: Best predicting response, reportedly, were early blood T cell clone dynamics, with interferon-beta. TCR clones from tumors expanded in blood after radiotherapy plus ipilimumab.

Those patients who had chemo-refractory metastatic non-small-cell lung cancer were given focal radiation along with CTLA-4 blockade through ipilimumab. Data came from immunoSEQ multiplex PCR; TCRdb stores just in-frame clones and leaves some out. Counted here are 80,000 to 100,000 clones, about four fifths occurring once; the ten biggest clones make up around 2.7%. Germline CDR1 reads LNHDA; CDR2 reads SQIVND (reference sequence). The CDR3 is made up of 15 amino acids. Losses at the gene ends were 9 bases for V and 4 bases for J; bases not matched to a gene: 6. The sequence was collected from a human donor with non-small cell lung cancer who had a partial response to radiotherapy plus ipilimumab. Some clones in this sample may be carry-over from other donors' samples. This chain connects TRBV19 to TRBJ2-1, with 13 bases aligning to TRBD2. The sample consisted of peripheral blood, taken from a patient treated with radiotherapy plus ipilimumab. The CDR3 reads CASNLGLAGYNEQFF. CDR3 sequence (DNA): TGTGCCAGCAACCTGGGACTAGCGGGGTACAATGAGCAGTTCTTC.